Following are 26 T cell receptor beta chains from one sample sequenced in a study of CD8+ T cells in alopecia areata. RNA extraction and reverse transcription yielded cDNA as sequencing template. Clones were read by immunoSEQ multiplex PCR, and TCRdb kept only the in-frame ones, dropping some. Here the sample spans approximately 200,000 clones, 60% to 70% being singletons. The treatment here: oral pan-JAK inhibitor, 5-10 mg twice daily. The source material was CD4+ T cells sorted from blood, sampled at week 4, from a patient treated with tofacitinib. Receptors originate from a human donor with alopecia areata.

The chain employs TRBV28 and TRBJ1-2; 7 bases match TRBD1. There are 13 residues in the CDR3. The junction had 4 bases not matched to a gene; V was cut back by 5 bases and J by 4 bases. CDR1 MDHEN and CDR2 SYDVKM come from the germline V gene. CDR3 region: CASSRQGAYGYTF. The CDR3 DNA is TGTGCCAGCAGTCGACAGGGAGCCTATGGCTACACCTTC.

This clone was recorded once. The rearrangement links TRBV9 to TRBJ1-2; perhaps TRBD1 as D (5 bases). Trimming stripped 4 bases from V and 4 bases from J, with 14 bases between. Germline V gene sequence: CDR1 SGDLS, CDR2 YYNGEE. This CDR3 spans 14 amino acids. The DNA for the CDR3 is TGTGCCAGCAGCCCTCAGGGAACTGCCTATGGCTACACCTTC. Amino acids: CASSPQGTAYGYTF.

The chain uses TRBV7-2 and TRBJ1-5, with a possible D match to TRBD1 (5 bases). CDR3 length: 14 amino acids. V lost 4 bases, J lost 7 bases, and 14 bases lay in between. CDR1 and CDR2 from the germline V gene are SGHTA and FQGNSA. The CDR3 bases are TGTGCCAGCAGCTCCTCCGGAGGGGTACAGCCCCAGCATTTT. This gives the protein CASSSSGGVQPQHF.

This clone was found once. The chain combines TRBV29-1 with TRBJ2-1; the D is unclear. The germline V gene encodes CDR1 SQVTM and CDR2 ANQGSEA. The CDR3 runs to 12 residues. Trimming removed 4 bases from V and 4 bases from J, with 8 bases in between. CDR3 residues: CSVGTVYNEQFF. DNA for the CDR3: TGCAGCGTTGGGACGGTGTACAATGAGCAGTTCTTC.

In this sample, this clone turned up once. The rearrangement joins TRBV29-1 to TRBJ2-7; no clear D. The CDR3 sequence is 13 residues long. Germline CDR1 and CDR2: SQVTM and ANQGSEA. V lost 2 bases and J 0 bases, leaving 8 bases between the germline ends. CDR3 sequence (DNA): TGCAGCGTTGAAAGTTACTCCTCCTACGAGCAGTACTTC. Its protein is CSVESYSSYEQYF.

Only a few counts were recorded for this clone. The CDR3 is CSVRDRRNYGYTF. CDR3 nucleotides: TGCAGCGTTCGGGACAGGCGAAACTATGGCTACACCTTC. The chain recombines TRBV29-1 with TRBJ1-2; 8 positions match TRBD1. V was clipped by 5 bases and J by 2 bases; unmatched bases: 4. Germline V CDR1 and CDR2: SQVTM, ANQGSEA. This CDR3 comprises 13 residues.

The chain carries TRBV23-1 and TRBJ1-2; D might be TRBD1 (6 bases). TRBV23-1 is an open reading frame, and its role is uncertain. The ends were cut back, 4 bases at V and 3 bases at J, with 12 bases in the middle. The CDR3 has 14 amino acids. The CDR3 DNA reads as TGCGCCAGCAGTCCGGGGGCTGGTGACTATGGCTACACCTTC. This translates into CASSPGAGDYGYTF.

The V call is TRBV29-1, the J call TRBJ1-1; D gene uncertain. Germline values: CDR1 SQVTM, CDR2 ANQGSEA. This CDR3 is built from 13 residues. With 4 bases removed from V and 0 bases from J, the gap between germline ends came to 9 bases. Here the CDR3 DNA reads TGCAGCGTTGTTCGGAAGATGAACACTGAAGCTTTCTTT. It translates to CSVVRKMNTEAFF. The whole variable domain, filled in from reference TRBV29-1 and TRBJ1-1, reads SAVISQKPSRDICQRGTSLTIQCQVDSQVTMMFWYRQQPGQSLTLIATANQGSEATYESGFVIDKFPISRPNLTFSTLTVSNMSPEDSSIYLCSVVRKMNTEAFFGQGTRLTVV.

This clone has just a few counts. The CDR3 region has the DNA TGTGCCAGCAGCCAAGATTATCAGGGAGTGAATGAGCAGTTCTTC. Translating gives CASSQDYQGVNEQFF. The chain recombines TRBV14 with TRBJ2-1; D could derive from TRBD1 or TRBD2 (5 bases each). The V end lost 0 bases, the J end lost 7 bases, and 13 bases lay between the germline ends. The CDR3 is 15 residues long. The germline CDR1 and CDR2 sequences are SGHDN and FVKESK.

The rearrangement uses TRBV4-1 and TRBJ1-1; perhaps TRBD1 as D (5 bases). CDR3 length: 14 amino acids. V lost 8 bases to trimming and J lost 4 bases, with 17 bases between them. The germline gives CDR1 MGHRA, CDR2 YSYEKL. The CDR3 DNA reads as TGCGCCAGCCGATACCCGGGACGGATCACTGAAGCTTTCTTT. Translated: CASRYPGRITEAFF.

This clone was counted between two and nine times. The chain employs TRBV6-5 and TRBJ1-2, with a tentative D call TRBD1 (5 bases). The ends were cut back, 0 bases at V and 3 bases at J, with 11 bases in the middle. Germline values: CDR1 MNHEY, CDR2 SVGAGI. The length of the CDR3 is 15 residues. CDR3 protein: CASSYSTGPYYGYTF. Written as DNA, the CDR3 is TGTGCCAGCAGTTACTCCACAGGACCATACTATGGCTACACCTTC.

CDR3 loop: CSVKVAGLQETQYF. The CDR3 DNA reads TGCAGCGTTAAGGTAGCGGGGCTACAAGAGACCCAGTACTTC. J is TRBJ2-5 and V is TRBV29-1; 8 bases are shared with TRBD2. The CDR3 is made up of 14 amino acids. The germline V gene encodes CDR1 SQVTM and CDR2 ANQGSEA. The ends lost 5 bases at V and 2 bases at J; junction bases unmatched: 7. Full variable domain (rest looked up from reference TRBV29-1 and TRBJ2-5): SAVISQKPSRDICQRGTSLTIQCQVDSQVTMMFWYRQQPGQSLTLIATANQGSEATYESGFVIDKFPISRPNLTFSTLTVSNMSPEDSSIYLCSVKVAGLQETQYFGPGTRLLVL.

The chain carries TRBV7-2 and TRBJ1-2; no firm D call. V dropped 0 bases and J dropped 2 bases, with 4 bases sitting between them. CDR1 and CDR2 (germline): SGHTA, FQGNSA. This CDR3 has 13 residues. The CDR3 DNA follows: TGTGCCAGCAGCTTAGCACAGAACTATGGCTACACCTTC. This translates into CASSLAQNYGYTF. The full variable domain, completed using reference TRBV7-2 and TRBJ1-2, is GAGVSQSPSNKVTEKGKDVELRCDPISGHTALYWYRQSLGQGLEFLIYFQGNSAPDKSGLPSDRFSAERTGGSVSTLTIQRTQQEDSAVYLCASSLAQNYGYTFGSGTRLTVV.

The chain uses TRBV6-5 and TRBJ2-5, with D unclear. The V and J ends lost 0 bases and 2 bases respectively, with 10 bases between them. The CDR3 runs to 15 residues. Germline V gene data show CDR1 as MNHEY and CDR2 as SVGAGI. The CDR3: CASSYSRSPQETQYF. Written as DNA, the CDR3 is TGTGCCAGCAGTTACTCGAGATCTCCGCAAGAGACCCAGTACTTC.

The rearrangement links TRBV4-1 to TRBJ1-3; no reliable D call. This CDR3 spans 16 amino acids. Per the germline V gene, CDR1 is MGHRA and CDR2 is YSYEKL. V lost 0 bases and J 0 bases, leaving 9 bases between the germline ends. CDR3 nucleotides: TGCGCCAGCAGCCAAGAGGCAGCCTACTCTGGAAACACCATATATTTT. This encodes CASSQEAAYSGNTIYF.

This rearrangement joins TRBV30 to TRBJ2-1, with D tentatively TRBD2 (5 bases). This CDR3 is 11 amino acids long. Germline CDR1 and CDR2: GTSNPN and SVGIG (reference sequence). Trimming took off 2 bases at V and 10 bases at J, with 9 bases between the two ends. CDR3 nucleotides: TGTGCCTGGAGTCCGGACTCCGAGCAGTTCTTC. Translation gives CAWSPDSEQFF. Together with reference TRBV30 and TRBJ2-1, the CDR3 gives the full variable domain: SQTIHQWPATLVQPVGSPLSLECTVEGTSNPNLYWYRQAAGRGLQLLFYSVGIGQISSEVPQNLSASRPQDRQFILSSKKLLLSDSGFYLCAWSPDSEQFFGPGTRLTVL.

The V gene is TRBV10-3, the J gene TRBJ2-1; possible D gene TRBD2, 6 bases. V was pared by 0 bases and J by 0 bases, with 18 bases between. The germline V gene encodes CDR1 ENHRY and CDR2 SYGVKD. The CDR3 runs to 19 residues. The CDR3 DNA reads TGTGCCATCAGTGAGTCCCTTGGTCGGGGGTCTAGCTCCTACAATGAGCAGTTCTTC. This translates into CAISESLGRGSSSYNEQFF.

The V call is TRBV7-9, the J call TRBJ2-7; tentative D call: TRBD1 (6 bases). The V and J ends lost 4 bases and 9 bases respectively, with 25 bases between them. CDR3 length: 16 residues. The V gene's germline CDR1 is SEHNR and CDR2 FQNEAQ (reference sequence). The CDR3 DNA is TGTGCCAGCAGCTCGCCCCCGGGCAGGGGAGAAGACTGGCAGTACTTC. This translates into CASSSPPGRGEDWQYF.

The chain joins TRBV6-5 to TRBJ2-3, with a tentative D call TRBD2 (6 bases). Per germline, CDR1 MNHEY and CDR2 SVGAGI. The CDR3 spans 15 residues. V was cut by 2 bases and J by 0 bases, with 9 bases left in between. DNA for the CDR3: TGTGCCAGCAGTTACAGGCGGGGTAGCACAGATACGCAGTATTTT. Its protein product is CASSYRRGSTDTQYF.

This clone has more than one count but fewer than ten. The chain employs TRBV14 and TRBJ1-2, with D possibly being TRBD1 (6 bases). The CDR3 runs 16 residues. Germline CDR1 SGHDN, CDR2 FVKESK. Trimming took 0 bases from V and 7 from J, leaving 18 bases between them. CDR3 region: CASSQDPPGGGGGYTF. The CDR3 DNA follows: TGTGCCAGCAGCCAAGATCCCCCCGGGGGCGGCGGTGGCTACACCTTC.

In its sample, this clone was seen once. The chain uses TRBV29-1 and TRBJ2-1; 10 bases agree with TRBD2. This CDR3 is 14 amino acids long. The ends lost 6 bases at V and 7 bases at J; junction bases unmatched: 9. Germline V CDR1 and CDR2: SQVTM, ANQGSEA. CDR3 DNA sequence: TGCAGCGTGCAAGCGGGGGGGAATAGGAATGAGCAGTTCTTC. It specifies CSVQAGGNRNEQFF.

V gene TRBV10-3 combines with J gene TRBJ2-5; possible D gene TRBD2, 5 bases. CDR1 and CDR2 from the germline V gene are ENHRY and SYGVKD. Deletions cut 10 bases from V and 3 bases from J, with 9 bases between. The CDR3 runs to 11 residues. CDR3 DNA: TGTGCCACCCGGGGAGAAGAGACCCAGTACTTC. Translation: CATRGEETQYF.

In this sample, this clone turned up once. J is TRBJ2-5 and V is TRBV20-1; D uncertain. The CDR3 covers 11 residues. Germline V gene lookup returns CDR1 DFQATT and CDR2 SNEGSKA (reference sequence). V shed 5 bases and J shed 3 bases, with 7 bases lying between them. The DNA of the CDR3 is TGCAGTGCTCCTCGGGAAGAGACCCAGTACTTC. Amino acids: CSAPREETQYF.

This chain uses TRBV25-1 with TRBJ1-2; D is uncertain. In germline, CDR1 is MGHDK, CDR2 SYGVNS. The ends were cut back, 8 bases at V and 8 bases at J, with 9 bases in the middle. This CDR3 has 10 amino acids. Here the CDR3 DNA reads TGTGCCAGCGGATCGAGGGGCTACACCTTC. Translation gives CASGSRGYTF.

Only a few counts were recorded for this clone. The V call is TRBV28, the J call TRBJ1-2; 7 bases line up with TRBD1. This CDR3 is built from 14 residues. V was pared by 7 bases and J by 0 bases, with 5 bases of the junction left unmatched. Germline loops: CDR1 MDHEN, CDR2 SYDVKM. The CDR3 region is CASISTGPNYGYTF. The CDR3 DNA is TGTGCCAGCATTTCGACAGGGCCTAACTATGGCTACACCTTC.

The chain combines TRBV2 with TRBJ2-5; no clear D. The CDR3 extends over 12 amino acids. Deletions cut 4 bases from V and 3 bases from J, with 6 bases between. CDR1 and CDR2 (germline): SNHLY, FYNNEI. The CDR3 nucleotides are TGTGCCAGCAGTGTGGCTGAAGAGACCCAGTACTTC. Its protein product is CASSVAEETQYF.